Presented here are 20 T cell receptor beta chains from one specimen sequenced in a study of blood T cell repertoires in COVID-19 (dated by TCRdb to the early 2020s). The receptor library was made with the immunoSEQ multiplex PCR assay. TCRdb provides this immuneACCESS table in a form limited to in-frame rearrangements. Some clones are lacking; in checked studies, under half of them reflect an unresolved V gene, and why the rest are absent is not known. Counted in this sample were tens of thousands of clones; 91% of them appeared once. The top ten constitute roughly 8.6% of the sample. The sample comprised peripheral blood. All receptors derive from a human donor in a cohort sampled during active COVID-19.

The gene calls are TRBV11-2 and TRBJ2-7, with D perhaps matching TRBD1 (7 bases). The CDR3 contains 15 residues. V was cut by 3 bases and J by 3 bases, with 15 bases left in between. Germline loops: CDR1 SGHAT, CDR2 FQNNGV. CDR3 DNA sequence: TGTGCCAGCAGCTTGCGGGACAGAGGTAACTACGAGCAGTACTTC. Protein sequence: CASSLRDRGNYEQYF.

V gene TRBV27 combines with J gene TRBJ2-3, with 7 positions matching TRBD2. CDR1 MNHEY and CDR2 SMNVEV come from the germline V gene (reference sequence). The CDR3 covers 15 residues. V gave up 3 bases and J gave up 4 bases; unmatched junction bases: 7. CDR3 sequence reads: CASSFWASGADTQYF. CDR3 nucleotide sequence: TGTGCCAGCAGTTTCTGGGCCAGCGGGGCAGATACGCAGTATTTT.

This chain links TRBV5-1 with TRBJ2-2; 8 bases map to TRBD1. V lost 0 bases and J lost 8; bases outside the gene matches: 12. Per the germline V gene, CDR1 is SGHRS and CDR2 is YFSETQ. This CDR3 comprises 17 residues. The CDR3 protein is CASSLVDQGALTGELFF. CDR3 DNA sequence: TGCGCCAGCAGCTTGGTGGATCAGGGGGCTTTAACTGGGGAGCTGTTTTTT.

This clone was found once. This chain connects TRBV13 to TRBJ1-3; TRBD1 might be the D (5 bases). Germline CDR1 and CDR2: PRHDT and FYEKMQ (reference sequence). Trimming took off 3 bases at V and 2 bases at J, with 8 bases between the two ends. The CDR3 length is 14 residues. The CDR3 sequence is CASSLRGAGNTIYF. The CDR3 nucleotides read TGTGCCAGCAGCTTGCGGGGCGCTGGAAACACCATATATTTT.

The V gene is TRBV29-1, the J gene TRBJ2-7, with 9 positions matching TRBD1. Germline V CDR1 and CDR2: SQVTM, ANQGSEA. J was trimmed by 0 bases and V by 3 bases; bases with no gene match: 6. This CDR3 region has 15 residues. The CDR3 DNA reads TGCAGCGTTGATTTTGGGGACAGGGTCTCCTACGAGCAGTACTTC. It translates to CSVDFGDRVSYEQYF.

There are a few counts of this clone. The chain has TRBV7-9 and TRBJ2-1; possibly TRBD2 for D (6 bases). The length of the CDR3 is 16 residues. V was cut by 1 base and J by 3 bases, with 13 bases left in between. Per germline, CDR1 SEHNR and CDR2 FQNEAQ (reference sequence). The CDR3 DNA reads TGTGCCAGCAGCTTAGATGGGGTAGCGGACTACAATGAGCAGTTCTTC. Its protein product is CASSLDGVADYNEQFF.

A single count supports this clone. The CDR3 spells CSVGGIAGRTDTQYF. The CDR3 DNA is TGCAGCGTTGGTGGAATAGCGGGACGAACAGATACGCAGTATTTT. The V and J genes are TRBV29-1 and TRBJ2-3; 8 bases match TRBD2. The CDR3 runs 15 residues. The V gene's germline CDR1 is SQVTM and CDR2 ANQGSEA. V trimming: 4 bases; J trimming: 3 bases; junction bases outside the gene matches: 9.

The chain employs TRBV6-6 and TRBJ1-2; TRBD1 agrees at 10 bases. Germline CDR1 is MNHNY and CDR2 is SVGAGI (reference sequence). Germline trimming cut 5 bases from V and 6 bases from J; bases unmatched to any gene: 9. This CDR3 has 15 residues. CDR3 nucleotides: TGTGCCAGCAGTCTCCCGGGACAGGGGTCGAATGGCTACACCTTC. Translating it yields CASSLPGQGSNGYTF.

The chain uses TRBV5-1 and TRBJ2-7; D possibly corresponds to TRBD2 (6 bases). Germline V lookup: CDR1 SGHRS, CDR2 YFSETQ. V was clipped by 4 bases and J by 3 bases, with 11 bases between them. This CDR3 comprises 13 residues. The CDR3 DNA reads TGCGCCAGCAGCAGGGGACTGAACTACGAGCAGTACTTC. Translated, it gives CASSRGLNYEQYF.

This clone was seen a few times. The gene calls are TRBV3-1 (or the pseudogene TRBV3-2) and TRBJ1-1, with D perhaps matching TRBD1 (6 bases). V lost 0 bases, J lost 8 bases, and 13 bases lay in between. Germline loops: CDR1 LGHDT, CDR2 YNNKEL (reference sequence). This CDR3 has 14 amino acids. DNA of the CDR3: TGTGCCAGCAGCCAAGATATCTCCAGGGGAGAAGCTTTCTTT. It translates to CASSQDISRGEAFF.

The gene calls are TRBV7-6 and TRBJ2-5, with D tentatively TRBD2 (6 bases). The CDR3 has 13 residues. V was cut by 4 bases and J by 3 bases, with 9 bases left in between. Germline V gives CDR1 SGHVS, CDR2 FNYEAQ. The CDR3 region is CASSSGLEETQYF. CDR3 nucleotides: TGTGCCAGCAGCTCGGGACTTGAAGAGACCCAGTACTTC.

The rearrangement uses TRBV19 and TRBJ2-6; 7 bases are a match to TRBD2. Trimming at V came to 5 bases and at J to 5 bases, leaving 15 bases not matched to a gene. The germline gives CDR1 LNHDA, CDR2 SQIVND (reference sequence). The CDR3 runs to 18 residues. The CDR3, as DNA: TGTGCCAGTAGTGTACAGCGGGGCCAGGCGATGAGGGCCAACGTCCTGACTTTC. Residues: CASSVQRGQAMRANVLTF.

This clone appeared a few times. The chain recombines TRBV28 with TRBJ2-6; D might be TRBD1 (5 bases). Trimming took 7 bases from V and 1 from J, leaving 14 bases between them. CDR1 MDHEN and CDR2 SYDVKM come from the germline V gene. The CDR3 has 16 amino acids. CDR3 residues: CASNRQGSSGANVLTF. Written as DNA, the CDR3 is TGTGCCAGCAACCGGCAGGGTAGTTCTGGGGCCAACGTCCTGACTTTC.

The chain combines TRBV7-8 with TRBJ2-5, with 9 bases fitting TRBD1. The CDR3 is 15 amino acids. Germline V gene sequence: CDR1 SGHVS, CDR2 FQNEAQ. With V trimmed by 7 bases and J by 1 base, 7 bases remained unmatched. DNA of the CDR3: TGTGCCAGCACCCTGAACAGGGGGCCCCAAGAGACCCAGTACTTC. It specifies CASTLNRGPQETQYF.

The chain links TRBV7-9 to TRBJ2-5; the D gene is possibly TRBD2 (5 bases). CDR3 length equals 12 residues. Trimming removed 2 bases from V and 10 bases from J, with 11 bases in between. Germline CDR1 is SEHNR and CDR2 is FQNEAQ (reference sequence). The CDR3 region is CASSLQRGDQYF. The CDR3 coding sequence is TGTGCCAGCAGCTTACAACGGGGAGACCAGTACTTC.

In DNA, the CDR3 is TGTGCCAGCAGTGAAGGACCGGGACTCCGCGGGGGTGAGCAGTTCTTC. Its protein product is CASSEGPGLRGGEQFF. This chain connects TRBV6-1 to TRBJ2-1, with 7 nucleotides matching TRBD2. The CDR3 has 16 residues. Germline CDR1 and CDR2: MNHNS and SASEGT. Trimming cost V 1 base and J 9 bases; bases outside gene matches: 12.

The chain links TRBV5-5 to TRBJ2-1; 8 bases agree with TRBD1. CDR1 is SGHKS, CDR2 YYEKEE, per germline (reference sequence). J gave up 13 bases and V 4 bases, and 7 bases lay outside the gene matches. The CDR3 spans 12 residues. This CDR3 is CASSTGQGYQFF. The DNA of the CDR3 is TGTGCCAGCAGCACCGGACAGGGATATCAGTTCTTC. The whole variable domain, filled in from reference TRBV5-5 and TRBJ2-1, reads DAGVTQSPTHLIKTRGQQVTLRCSPISGHKSVSWYQQVLGQGPQFIFQYYEKEERGRGNFPDRFSARQFPNYSSELNVNALLLGDSALYLCASSTGQGYQFFGPGTRLTVL.

The chain links TRBV6-5 to TRBJ2-1, with TRBD2 matching over 9 bases. V lost 3 bases and J lost 6; bases outside the gene matches: 6. This CDR3 is built from 15 residues. Germline CDR1 and CDR2: MNHEY and SVGAGI. CDR3 bases: TGTGCCAGCAGTTATCCCGGCGGGAGGGGCAATGAGCAGTTCTTC. Amino acids: CASSYPGGRGNEQFF.

The chain uses TRBV19 and TRBJ2-7; tentative D call: TRBD1 (5 bases). Germline CDR1 and CDR2: LNHDA and SQIVND (reference sequence). This CDR3 has 15 residues. V was shortened by 4 bases and J by 0 bases, with 13 bases between the two germline ends. CDR3 in DNA: TGTGCCAGTAGTAATTCAGGGTTACCCTCCTACGAGCAGTACTTC. It specifies CASSNSGLPSYEQYF.

The rearrangement uses TRBV7-2 and TRBJ1-5; D is unclear. The CDR3 has 14 amino acids. Trimming pared 5 bases from V and 6 bases from J, leaving 14 bases between. Germline V lookup: CDR1 SGHTA, CDR2 FQGNSA. The DNA for the CDR3 is TGTGCCAGCAGCAACCGGTTCACAGCTCAGCCCCAGCATTTT. Amino acids: CASSNRFTAQPQHF.